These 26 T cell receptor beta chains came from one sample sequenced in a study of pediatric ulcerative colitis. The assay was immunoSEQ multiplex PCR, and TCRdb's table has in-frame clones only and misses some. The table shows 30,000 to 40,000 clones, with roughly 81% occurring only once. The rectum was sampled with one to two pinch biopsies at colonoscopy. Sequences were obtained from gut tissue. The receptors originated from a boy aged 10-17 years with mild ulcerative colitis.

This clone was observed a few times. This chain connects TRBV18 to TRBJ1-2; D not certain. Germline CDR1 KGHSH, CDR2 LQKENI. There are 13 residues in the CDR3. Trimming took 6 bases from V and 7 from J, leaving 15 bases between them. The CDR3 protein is CASSRPVRGGYTF. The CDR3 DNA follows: TGTGCCAGCTCGAGGCCCGTACGGGGTGGCTACACCTTC.

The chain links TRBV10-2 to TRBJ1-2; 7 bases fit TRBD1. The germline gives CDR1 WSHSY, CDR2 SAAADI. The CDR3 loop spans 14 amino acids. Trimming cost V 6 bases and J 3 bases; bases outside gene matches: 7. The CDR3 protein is CASSVTGAYYGYTF. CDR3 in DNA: TGCGCCAGCAGCGTCACAGGGGCTTACTATGGCTACACCTTC.

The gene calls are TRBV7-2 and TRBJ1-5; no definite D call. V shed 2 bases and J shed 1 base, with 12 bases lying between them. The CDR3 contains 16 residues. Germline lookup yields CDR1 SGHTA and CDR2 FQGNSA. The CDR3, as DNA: TGTGCCAGCAGCTTATGGGGAAGGAGAAGCAATCAGCCCCAGCATTTT. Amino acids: CASSLWGRRSNQPQHF.

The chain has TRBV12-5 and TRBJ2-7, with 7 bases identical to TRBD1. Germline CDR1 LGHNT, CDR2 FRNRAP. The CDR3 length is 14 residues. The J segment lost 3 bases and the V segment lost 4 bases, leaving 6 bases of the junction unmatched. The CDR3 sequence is CASGSRGISYEQYF. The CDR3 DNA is TGTGCTAGTGGTTCCAGGGGGATTAGCTACGAGCAGTACTTC.

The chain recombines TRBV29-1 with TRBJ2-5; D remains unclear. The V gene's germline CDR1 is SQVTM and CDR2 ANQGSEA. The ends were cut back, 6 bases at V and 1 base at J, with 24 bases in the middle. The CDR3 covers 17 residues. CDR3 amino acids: CSVNHPVGDLIQETQYF. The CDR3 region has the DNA TGCAGCGTCAACCACCCGGTGGGCGATCTAATCCAAGAGACCCAGTACTTC.

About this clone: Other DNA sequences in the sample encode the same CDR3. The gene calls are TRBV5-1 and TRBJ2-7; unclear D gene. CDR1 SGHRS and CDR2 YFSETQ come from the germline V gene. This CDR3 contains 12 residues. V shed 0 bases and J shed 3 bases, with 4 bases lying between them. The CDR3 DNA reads TGCGCCAGCAGCTTGGGCGGCTACGAGCAGTACTTC. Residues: CASSLGGYEQYF.

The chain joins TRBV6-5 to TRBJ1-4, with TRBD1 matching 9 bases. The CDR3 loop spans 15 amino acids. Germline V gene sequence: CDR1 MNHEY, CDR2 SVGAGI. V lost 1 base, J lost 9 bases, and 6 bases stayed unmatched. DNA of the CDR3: TGTGCCAGCAGTTACTTGGGACAGGGCCTTCAAAAACTGTTTTTT. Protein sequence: CASSYLGQGLQKLFF.

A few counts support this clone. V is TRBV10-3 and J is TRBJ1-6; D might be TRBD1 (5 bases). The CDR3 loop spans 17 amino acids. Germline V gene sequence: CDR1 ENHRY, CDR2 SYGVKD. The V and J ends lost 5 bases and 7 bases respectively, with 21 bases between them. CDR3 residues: CAISPYGTLEGNSPLHF. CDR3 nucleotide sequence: TGTGCCATCAGTCCCTACGGGACTCTGGAGGGCAATTCACCCCTCCACTTT.

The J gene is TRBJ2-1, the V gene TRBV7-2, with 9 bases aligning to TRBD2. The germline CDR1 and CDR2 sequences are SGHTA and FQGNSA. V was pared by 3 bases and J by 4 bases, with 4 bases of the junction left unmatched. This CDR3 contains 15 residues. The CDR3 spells CASSLAGGVYNEQFF. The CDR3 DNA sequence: TGTGCCAGCAGCTTGGCGGGGGGGGTATACAATGAGCAGTTCTTC.

In DNA, the CDR3 is TGTGCCAGCAGCTCCCCCGCGGACGTCATGCACACTGAAGCTTTCTTT. It yields the protein CASSSPADVMHTEAFF. The chain carries TRBV5-4 and TRBJ1-1; D not resolved. Germline V lookup: CDR1 SGHNT, CDR2 YYREEE (reference sequence). CDR3 length: 16 amino acids. Trimming took off 3 bases at V and 3 bases at J, with 18 bases between the two ends.

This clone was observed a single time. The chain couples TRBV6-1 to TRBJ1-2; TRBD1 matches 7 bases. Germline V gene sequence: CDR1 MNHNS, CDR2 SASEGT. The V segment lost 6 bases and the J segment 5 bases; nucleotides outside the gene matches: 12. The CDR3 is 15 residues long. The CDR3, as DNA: TGTGCCAGCAGCCCATTGCCGGGACAGAGATATGGCTACACCTTC. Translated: CASSPLPGQRYGYTF.

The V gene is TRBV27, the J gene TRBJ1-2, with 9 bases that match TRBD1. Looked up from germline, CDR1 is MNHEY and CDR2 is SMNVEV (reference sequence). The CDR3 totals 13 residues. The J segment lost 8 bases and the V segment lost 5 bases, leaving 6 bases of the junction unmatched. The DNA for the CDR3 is TGTGCCAGCAGTCCCGGACAGGGGATGGGCTACACCTTC. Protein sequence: CASSPGQGMGYTF.

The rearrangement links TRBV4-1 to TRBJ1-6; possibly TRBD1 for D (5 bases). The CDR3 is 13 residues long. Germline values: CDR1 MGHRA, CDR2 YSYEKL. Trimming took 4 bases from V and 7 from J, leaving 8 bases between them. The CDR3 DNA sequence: TGCGCCAGCAGCCCATGGACAAATTCACCCCTCCACTTT. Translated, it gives CASSPWTNSPLHF.

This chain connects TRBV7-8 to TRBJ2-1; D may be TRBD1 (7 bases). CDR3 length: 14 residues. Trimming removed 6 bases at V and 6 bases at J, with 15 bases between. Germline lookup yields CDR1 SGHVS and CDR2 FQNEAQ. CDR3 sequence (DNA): TGTGCCAGCAGGCCAAGGAGGGGGCGCAATGAGCAGTTCTTC. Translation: CASRPRRGRNEQFF.

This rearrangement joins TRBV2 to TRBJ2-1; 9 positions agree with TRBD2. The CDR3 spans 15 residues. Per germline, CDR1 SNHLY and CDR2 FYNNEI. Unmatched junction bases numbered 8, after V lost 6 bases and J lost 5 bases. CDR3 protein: CASSVAGAFNNEQFF. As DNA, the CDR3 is TGTGCCAGCAGCGTAGCGGGGGCATTCAACAATGAGCAGTTCTTC.

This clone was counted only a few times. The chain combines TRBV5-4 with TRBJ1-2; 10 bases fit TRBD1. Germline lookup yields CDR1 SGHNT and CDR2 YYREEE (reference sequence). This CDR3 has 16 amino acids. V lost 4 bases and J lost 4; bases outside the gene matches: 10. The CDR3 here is CASSPLTDRGSYGYTF. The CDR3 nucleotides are TGTGCCAGCAGCCCTCTTACGGACAGGGGGAGCTATGGCTACACCTTC.

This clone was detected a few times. This chain's CDR3 is CASSQASSYEQYF. CDR3 nucleotides: TGCGCCAGCAGCCAAGCGTCGTCCTACGAGCAGTACTTC. The chain joins TRBV4-1 to TRBJ2-7; D ambiguous. The CDR3 loop spans 13 amino acids. CDR1 is MGHRA, CDR2 YSYEKL, per germline. V was trimmed by 1 base and J by 1 base, leaving 5 bases between them.

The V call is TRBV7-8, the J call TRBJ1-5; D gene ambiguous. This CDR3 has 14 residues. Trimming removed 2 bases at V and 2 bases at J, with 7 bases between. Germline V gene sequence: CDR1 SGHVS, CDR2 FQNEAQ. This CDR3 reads CASSLSPGNQPQHF. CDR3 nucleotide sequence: TGTGCCAGCAGCTTAAGCCCTGGCAATCAGCCCCAGCATTTT. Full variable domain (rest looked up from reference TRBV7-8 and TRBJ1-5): GAGVSQSPRYKVAKRGQDVALRCDPISGHVSLFWYQQALGQGPEFLTYFQNEAQLDKSGLPSDRFFAERPEGSVSTLKIQRTQQEDSAVYLCASSLSPGNQPQHFGDGTRLSIL.

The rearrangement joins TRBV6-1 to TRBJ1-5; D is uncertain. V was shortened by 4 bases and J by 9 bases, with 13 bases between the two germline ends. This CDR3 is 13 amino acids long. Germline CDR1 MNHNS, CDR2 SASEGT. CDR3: CASSGTPERPQHF. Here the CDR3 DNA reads TGTGCCAGCAGTGGGACGCCAGAACGGCCCCAGCATTTT.

The DNA of the CDR3 is TGCAGCGTTGATTTCATCGGGCGGGGCCCTCGCGGCTACACCTTC. Encoded protein: CSVDFIGRGPRGYTF. This chain links TRBV29-1 with TRBJ1-2; maybe TRBD1 (5 bases). The V gene lost 3 bases and the J gene lost 8 bases, with 22 bases spanning the gap. The length of the CDR3 is 15 residues. From germline, CDR1 is SQVTM and CDR2 ANQGSEA.

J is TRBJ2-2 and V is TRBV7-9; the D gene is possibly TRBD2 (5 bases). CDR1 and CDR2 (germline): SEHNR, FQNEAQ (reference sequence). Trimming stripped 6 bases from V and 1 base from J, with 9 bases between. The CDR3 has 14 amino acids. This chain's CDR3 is CASRLDWNTGELFF. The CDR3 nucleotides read TGTGCCAGCAGACTAGACTGGAACACCGGGGAGCTGTTTTTT. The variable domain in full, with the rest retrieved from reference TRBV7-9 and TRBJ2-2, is DTGVSQNPRHKITKRGQNVTFRCDPISEHNRLYWYRQTLGQGPEFLTYFQNEAQLEKSRLLSDRFSAERPKGSFSTLEIQRTEQGDSAMYLCASRLDWNTGELFFGEGSRLTVL.

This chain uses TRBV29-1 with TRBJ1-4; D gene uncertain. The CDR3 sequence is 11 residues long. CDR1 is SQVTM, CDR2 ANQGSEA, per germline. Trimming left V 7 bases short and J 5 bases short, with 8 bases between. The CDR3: CSGTENEKLFF. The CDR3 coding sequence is TGCAGCGGGACGGAGAATGAAAAACTGTTTTTT.

CDR3 in DNA: TGCGCCAGCAGCTTGGGGTCTAGTGATACGCAGTATTTT. Its protein product is CASSLGSSDTQYF. This chain connects TRBV5-1 to TRBJ2-3; D gene ambiguous. Per germline, CDR1 SGHRS and CDR2 YFSETQ. Trimming pared 0 bases from V and 6 bases from J, leaving 8 bases between. This CDR3 contains 13 residues.

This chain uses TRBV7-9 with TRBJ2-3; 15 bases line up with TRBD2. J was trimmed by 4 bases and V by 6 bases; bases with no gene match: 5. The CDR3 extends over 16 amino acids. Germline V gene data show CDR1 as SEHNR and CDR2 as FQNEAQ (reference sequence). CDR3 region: CASSFGLAGGPDTQYF. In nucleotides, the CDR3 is TGTGCCAGCAGTTTCGGACTAGCGGGGGGGCCAGATACGCAGTATTTT.

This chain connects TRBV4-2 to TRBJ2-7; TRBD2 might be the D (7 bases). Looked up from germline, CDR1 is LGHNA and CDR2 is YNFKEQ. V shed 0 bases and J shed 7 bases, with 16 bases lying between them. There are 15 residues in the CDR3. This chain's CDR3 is CASSQDSGGRREQYF. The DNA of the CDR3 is TGTGCCAGCAGCCAAGATTCCGGGGGGCGACGAGAGCAGTACTTC.

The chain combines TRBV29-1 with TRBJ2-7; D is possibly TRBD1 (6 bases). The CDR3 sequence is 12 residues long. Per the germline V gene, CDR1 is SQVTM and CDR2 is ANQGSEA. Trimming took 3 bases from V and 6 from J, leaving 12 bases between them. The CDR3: CSVEGAFGEQYF. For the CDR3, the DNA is TGCAGCGTTGAGGGGGCCTTCGGCGAGCAGTACTTC.